The entry below describes one T cell receptor (beta chain). Its antigen is unknown. These data originate in a study of T cell repertoires in cytomegalovirus infection. In the study overall: Epitope selection comprised recently identified HLA-C-restricted CMV epitopes and well-studied HLA-B-restricted CMV epitopes. Whole-study results and caveats: Cumulative public TCR beta family frequency identified carriers of CMV plus the relevant HLA.

TCRdb passed the reads through MiXCR, listing each CDR3 protein once. The sample includes 900,000 to 950,000 distinct CDR3 sequences, around 32% of them seen just once. The CDR3 has 13 amino acids. Germline values: CDR1 LNHDA, CDR2 SQIVND (reference sequence). The germline V and J ends were trimmed by 3 bases and 4 bases, with 6 bases remaining between them. The sample here was cultured CD8+ T cells from PBMCs, taken from culture after CMV antigen stimulation. The chain joins TRBV19 to TRBJ1-4; no reliable D call. This clonotype was obtained from a human donor in good health (CMV status not recorded). Some clones in this sample may be carry-over from other donors' samples. CDR3: CASSIGINEKLFF. CDR3 nucleotides: TGTGCCAGTAGTATTGGGATTAATGAAAAACTGTTTTTT.